Presented here are 20 T cell receptor beta chains from one specimen sequenced in a study of OX40 agonist ivuxolimab in advanced cancers. Profiling relied on immunoSEQ multiplex PCR, and the TCRdb table lists in-frame clones only, not all of them. The sample contains fewer than 100,000 clones, less than 90% of which appear only once. The sample here was CD4+ or CD8+ T cells sorted from blood, taken in a trial of the OX40 agonist ivuxolimab. These receptors came from an adult with an advanced solid tumor such as melanoma, head and neck, liver or kidney cancer.

The chain is built from TRBV30 and TRBJ1-5, with D uncertain. The length of the CDR3 is 13 residues. Germline V gene sequence: CDR1 GTSNPN, CDR2 SVGIG (reference sequence). Trimming left V 0 bases short and J 4 bases short, with 7 bases between. The DNA for the CDR3 is TGTGCCTGGAGTGTTAACGGAAATCAGCCCCAGCATTTT. Translation: CAWSVNGNQPQHF.

This chain links TRBV21-1 with TRBJ2-5; the table's D gene call, TRBD1, was not cross checked with the DNA. TRBV21-1 counts as a pseudogene. This CDR3 comprises 11 residues. CDR3 residues: CASNLGETQYF. CDR3 bases: TGTGCCAGCAATCTGGGCGAGACCCAGTACTTC.

V is TRBV15 and J is TRBJ2-3; no firm D call. This CDR3 has 15 amino acids. V was shortened by 4 bases and J by 8 bases, with 19 bases between the two germline ends. Germline assignment: CDR1 LNHNV and CDR2 YYDKDF (reference sequence). For the CDR3, the DNA is TGTGCCACCAGCATCGCGGCTCAAAAATATAGTACGCAGTATTTT. Protein sequence: CATSIAAQKYSTQYF.

The chain recombines TRBV7-9 with TRBJ2-5; D remains ambiguous. Germline CDR1 SEHNR, CDR2 FQNEAQ (reference sequence). The CDR3 has 16 amino acids. The germline V and J ends were trimmed by 2 bases and 5 bases, with 18 bases remaining between them. In nucleotides, the CDR3 is TGTGCCAGCAGCTTATTTACTGCGGCCCCCGAGGAGACCCAGTACTTC. It translates to CASSLFTAAPEETQYF.

The chain uses TRBV5-1 and TRBJ1-3; 9 bases are shared with TRBD1. The trim removed 4 bases at V and 6 bases at J, leaving 8 bases unmatched. The V gene's germline CDR1 is SGHRS and CDR2 YFSETQ. The CDR3 has 15 residues. The chain's CDR3 is CASSQPGQGENTIYF. The DNA of the CDR3 is TGCGCCAGCAGCCAACCGGGACAGGGTGAAAACACCATATATTTT.

J is TRBJ1-1 and V is TRBV7-9; tentatively, D is TRBD1 (6 bases). The CDR3 contains 13 residues. Germline CDR1 SEHNR, CDR2 FQNEAQ (reference sequence). Trimming shortened V by 5 bases and J by 4 bases, and 11 bases separated the two germline ends. The CDR3 bases are TGTGCCAGCAGCCGCGGACAGACCACTGAAGCTTTCTTT. Encoded protein: CASSRGQTTEAFF.

V is TRBV6-1 and J is TRBJ2-1; tentative D call: TRBD2 (5 bases). The CDR3 runs 15 residues. Germline lookup yields CDR1 MNHNS and CDR2 SASEGT. Trimming removed 6 bases from V and 0 bases from J, with 12 bases in between. The CDR3 sequence is CASSLAPSSYNEQFF. The CDR3 nucleotides read TGTGCCAGCAGCCTAGCTCCGAGCTCCTACAATGAGCAGTTCTTC.

This clone was detected only once. DNA of the CDR3: TGTGCCAGCAGCTTGGGAGGGTACGCCTACGAGCAGTACTTC. It is translated as CASSLGGYAYEQYF. V and J are TRBV5-6 and TRBJ2-7; D might be TRBD2 (5 bases). Trimming shortened V by 0 bases and J by 2 bases, and 9 bases separated the two germline ends. The CDR3 is made up of 14 amino acids. Germline values: CDR1 SGHDT, CDR2 YYEEEE.

J is TRBJ2-7 and V is TRBV6-6; tentatively, D is TRBD1 or TRBD2 (6 bases each). CDR1 is MNHNY, CDR2 SVGAGI, per germline (reference sequence). The CDR3 has 16 residues. Trimming stripped 6 bases from V and 3 bases from J, with 21 bases between. The CDR3 nucleotides read TGTGCCAGCAGCAACTCAGAGGGGGGAGCTCTCTACGAGCAGTACTTC. This encodes CASSNSEGGALYEQYF.

The J gene is TRBJ2-3, the V gene TRBV28, with D hard to call. Per germline, CDR1 MDHEN and CDR2 SYDVKM. The V gene lost 2 bases and the J gene lost 2 bases, with 8 bases spanning the gap. The CDR3 has 14 amino acids. In DNA form, the CDR3 reads TGTGCCAGCAGTTTAGGCAGACCCACAGATACGCAGTATTTT. Its protein product is CASSLGRPTDTQYF.

The rearrangement links TRBV20-1 to TRBJ2-3, with D unresolved. The CDR3 contains 11 residues. Looked up from germline, CDR1 is DFQATT and CDR2 is SNEGSKA (reference sequence). Trimming shortened V by 1 base and J by 3 bases, and 2 bases separated the two germline ends. The CDR3: CSARGTDTQYF. In DNA form, the CDR3 reads TGCAGTGCTAGAGGAACAGATACGCAGTATTTT.

The chain uses TRBV6-5 and TRBJ1-1; TRBD1 is a possible D gene (5 bases). V was cut by 6 bases and J by 0 bases, with 11 bases left in between. Germline lookup yields CDR1 MNHEY and CDR2 SVGAGI. The CDR3 loop spans 14 amino acids. CDR3 sequence: CASSRGQMNTEAFF. The CDR3 nucleotides are TGTGCCAGCAGCCGTGGACAAATGAACACTGAAGCTTTCTTT.

The genes are TRBV20-1 and TRBJ2-7; weak D call: TRBD2 (5 bases). Germline values: CDR1 DFQATT, CDR2 SNEGSKA (reference sequence). There are 11 residues in the CDR3. Between the trimmed V and J ends, which lost 6 bases and 3 bases, there was a span of 9 bases. CDR3 DNA: TGCAGTGCCAGGACTGGCTACGAGCAGTACTTC. Its translation: CSARTGYEQYF.

The rearrangement joins TRBV7-9 to TRBJ2-3, with 11 nucleotides matching TRBD2. Germline loops: CDR1 SEHNR, CDR2 FQNEAQ (reference sequence). The CDR3 has 18 amino acids. V was pared by 0 bases and J by 3 bases, with 8 bases of the junction left unmatched. In DNA form, the CDR3 reads TGTGCCAGCAGCTTAGCGCGTCTAGCGGGAGGTCGAACAGATACGCAGTATTTT. This encodes CASSLARLAGGRTDTQYF. The whole variable domain, remainder taken from reference TRBV7-9 and TRBJ2-3, is DTGVSQNPRHKITKRGQNVTFRCDPISEHNRLYWYRQTLGQGPEFLTYFQNEAQLEKSRLLSDRFSAERPKGSFSTLEIQRTEQGDSAMYLCASSLARLAGGRTDTQYFGPGTRLTVL.

V is TRBV6-6 and J is TRBJ2-5; D tentatively fits TRBD1 or TRBD2 (5 bases each). The end of the DNA aligns better with TRBJ2-7, so the J call may be wrong. The CDR3 runs 14 residues. Germline CDR1 MNHNY, CDR2 SVGAGI (reference sequence). The CDR3 reads CASSHFQGAYEQYF. The CDR3 DNA follows: TGTGCCAGCAGCCATTTTCAGGGAGCCTACGAGCAGTACTTC.

This rearrangement joins TRBV7-9 to TRBJ2-1, with 7 nucleotides matching TRBD2. CDR1 and CDR2 (germline): SEHNR, FQNEAQ (reference sequence). V lost 0 bases and J lost 10; bases outside the gene matches: 0. This CDR3 region has 12 residues. The CDR3 loop reads CASSLAAGEQFF. CDR3 in DNA: TGTGCCAGCAGCTTAGCAGCGGGAGAGCAGTTCTTC.

The chain recombines TRBV4-1 with TRBJ2-2, with D possibly TRBD1 on 6 matching bases. The CDR3 extends over 18 amino acids. Trimming took 4 bases from V and 1 from J, leaving 19 bases between them. Germline CDR1 is MGHRA and CDR2 is YSYEKL. The CDR3 nucleotides read TGCGCCAGCAGCCCCCGAGGTGGGCAGGGGAGGAACACCGGGGAGCTGTTTTTT. Translating it yields CASSPRGGQGRNTGELFF.

This chain links TRBV11-3 with TRBJ2-1; D is uncertain. Trimming stripped 2 bases from V and 5 bases from J, with 7 bases between. Per germline, CDR1 SGHNT and CDR2 YENEEA. The CDR3 loop spans 13 amino acids. CDR3 loop: CASSLIFHNEQFF. The CDR3, as DNA: TGTGCCAGCAGCTTAATATTCCACAATGAGCAGTTCTTC.

This clone was detected only a few times. The V call is TRBV7-9, the J call TRBJ1-2; 8 nucleotides align to TRBD1. CDR1 is SEHNR, CDR2 FQNEAQ, per germline (reference sequence). J gave up 3 bases and V 3 bases, and 3 bases lay outside the gene matches. The CDR3 is 14 amino acids. The CDR3 spells CASSLDRDHYGYTF. Written as DNA, the CDR3 is TGTGCCAGCAGCTTGGACAGGGACCACTATGGCTACACCTTC. The full variable domain, completed using reference TRBV7-9 and TRBJ1-2, is DTGVSQNPRHKITKRGQNVTFRCDPISEHNRLYWYRQTLGQGPEFLTYFQNEAQLEKSRLLSDRFSAERPKGSFSTLEIQRTEQGDSAMYLCASSLDRDHYGYTFGSGTRLTVV.

This clone has only one observation. The chain combines TRBV7-2 with TRBJ2-1, with 11 bases that match TRBD1. CDR1 is SGHTA and CDR2 is FQGNSA in the germline V gene. Trimming cost V 5 bases and J 9 bases; bases outside gene matches: 6. The CDR3 runs to 14 residues. The CDR3 bases are TGTGCCAGCAGCGGCCGGACAGGGGGCCTTGAGCAGTTCTTC. It codes for CASSGRTGGLEQFF.